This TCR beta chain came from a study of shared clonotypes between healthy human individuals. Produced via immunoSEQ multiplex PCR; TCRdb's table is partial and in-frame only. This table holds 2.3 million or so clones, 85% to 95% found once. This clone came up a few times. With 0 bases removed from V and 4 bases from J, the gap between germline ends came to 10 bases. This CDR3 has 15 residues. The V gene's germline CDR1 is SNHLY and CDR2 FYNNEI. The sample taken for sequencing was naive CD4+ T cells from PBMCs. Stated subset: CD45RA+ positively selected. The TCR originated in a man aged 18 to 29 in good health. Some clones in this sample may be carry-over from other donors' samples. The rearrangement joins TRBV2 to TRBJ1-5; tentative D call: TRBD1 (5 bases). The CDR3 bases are TGTGCCAGCAGTGAAGCGTCGAGGGGTAATCAGCCCCAGCATTTT. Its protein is CASSEASRGNQPQHF.